This is a list of T cell receptor beta chains from one sample in a study of response to subunit inactivated influenza vaccine. TCRdb independently ran MiXCR on the RT-PCR reads; one entry per CDR3 protein. The sample includes around 600,000 distinct CDR3 sequences, over 9% of them seen just once. These same data were also listed under a study on T cells expressing NK-cell markers.

The starting material was PBMCs from blood, obtained on the day of vaccination. These receptors came from a man over 45 who received an inactivated influenza vaccine. The CDR3 runs from the conserved cysteine through the conserved F or W. D genes are given only for firm matches. Size is omitted from some rows. Given values are once, few, many or a class for expanded clones.

.	TRBJ2-1	TRBV29-1	12	.	TGCAGCGTTGATCGGAAGACCAATGAGCAGTTCTTC	CSVDRKTNEQFF
TRBD1	TRBJ2-7	TRBV12-3/TRBV12-4	14	few	TGTGCCAGCAGTTTTGACAGGGCTTCGCGGGAGCAGTACTTC	CASSFDRASREQYF
.	TRBJ2-2	TRBV7-3	13	many	TGTGCCAGCAGCTTAATTGGCGGCGGGGAGCTGTTTTTT	CASSLIGGGELFF
TRBD2	TRBJ2-1	TRBV7-3	17	few	TGTGCCAGCAGCTTAAGGGTACGGCGGGAGGGCCTCAATGAGCAGTTCTTC	CASSLRVRREGLNEQFF
.	TRBJ2-2	TRBV5-5	16	few	TGTGCCAGCAGTCGAAATAAGGGGCCCAACACCGGGGAGCTGTTTTTT	CASSRNKGPNTGELFF
.	TRBJ1-4	TRBV29-1	10	few	TGCAGCGCCTGGTTTGAAAAACTGTTTTTT	CSAWFEKLFF
.	TRBJ2-1	TRBV3-1	12	few	TGTGCCAGCAGCCAAGGCGTCACAAAGCAGTTCTTC	CASSQGVTKQFF
TRBD2	TRBJ2-5	TRBV5-6	13	.	TGTGCCAGCACCATGACTAGCGAAGAGACCCAGTACTTC	CASTMTSEETQYF
.	TRBJ2-5	TRBV5-1	15	few	TGCGCCAGCAGCAAGGACCGGACCGTGAAAGAGACCCAGTACTTC	CASSKDRTVKETQYF
.	TRBJ2-1	TRBV5-5	15	.	TGTGCCAGCAGCTTGGAGGGGTTGAACTACAATGAGCAGTTCTTC	CASSLEGLNYNEQFF
TRBD1	TRBJ2-7	TRBV18	16	few	TGTGCCAGCTCACCAGGGACAGGGGCGGCCGGGGCCGAGCAGTACTTC	CASSPGTGAAGAEQYF
.	TRBJ2-7	TRBV13	14	.	TGTGCCAGCAGCTTTAAAGGCGAATCTTACGAGCAGTACTTC	CASSFKGESYEQYF
.	TRBJ1-3	TRBV6-1	13	.	TGTGCCAGCGGGTTCGGCTCTGGAAACACCATATATTTT	CASGFGSGNTIYF
.	TRBJ2-3	TRBV7-9	12	many	TGTGCCAGCAGCTTAGGGAGGGATACGCAGTATTTT	CASSLGRDTQYF
.	TRBJ2-7	TRBV20-1	15	few	TGCAGTGCTAGAGTGGTGTGGGGAAGGAACTACGAGCAGTACTTC	CSARVVWGRNYEQYF
TRBD2	TRBJ2-7	TRBV5-1	16	.	TGCGCCAGCAGCTTGGCCCTAACTAGCGGTACCTACGAGCAGTACTTC	CASSLALTSGTYEQYF
TRBD1	TRBJ2-5	TRBV5-1	16	.	TGCGCCAGCAGCCAGGGACAGGCCATAATCCAAGAGACCCAGTACTTC	CASSQGQAIIQETQYF
.	TRBJ2-7	TRBV7-9	11	.	TGTGCCAGCATAAGGGGGTCCGAGCAGTACTTC	CASIRGSEQYF
TRBD1	TRBJ2-7	TRBV18	14	few	TGTGCCAGCTCACCAGGACAGGGAGGAAACGAGCAGTACTTC	CASSPGQGGNEQYF
.	TRBJ2-5	TRBV3-1	12	.	TGTGCCAGCAGCCAAGTAGCAGAGACCCAGTACTTC	CASSQVAETQYF
TRBD1	TRBJ1-5	TRBV12-3/TRBV12-4	16	few	TGTGCCAGCAGCACGACAGGGGGCGGGAGCAATCAGCCCCAGCATTTT	CASSTTGGGSNQPQHF
.	TRBJ2-1	TRBV24-1	14	.	TGTGCCACCAGACTCAAGGGACGGACGAATGAGCAGTTCTTC	CATRLKGRTNEQFF
.	TRBJ2-3	TRBV6-1	15	few	TGTGCCAGCAGTGAAGGGGCCGGGGGCACAGATACGCAGTATTTT	CASSEGAGGTDTQYF
TRBD1	TRBJ1-6	TRBV12-3/TRBV12-4	15	few	TGTGCCAGCACCCTGTCAGGGGGCGGGAATTCACCCCTCCACTTT	CASTLSGGGNSPLHF
TRBD1	TRBJ2-1	TRBV12-3/TRBV12-4	17	.	TGTGCCAGCAGAAAACAAAAGTGGGCAGGGGGCTACAATGAGCAGTTCTTC	CASRKQKWAGGYNEQFF
.	TRBJ1-1	TRBV12-3/TRBV12-4	13	many	TGTGCCAGCAGTTTTAGAGGGAACACTGAAGCTTTCTTT	CASSFRGNTEAFF
TRBD2	TRBJ2-7	TRBV20-1	15	once	TGCAGTGCTAGAGATGCGGCTAGCGGGAGGGCCTGGCAGTACTTC	CSARDAASGRAWQYF
.	TRBJ1-4	TRBV5-1	14	few	TGCGCCAGCAGCTTGTCAACTGGGGGTGAAAAACTGTTTTTT	CASSLSTGGEKLFF
TRBD2	TRBJ2-1	TRBV19	22	.	TGTGCCAGTAGCAAGAGACTAGCGCAAACTCAGGTCGTGATGAGCTCCTACAATGAGCAGTTCTTC	CASSKRLAQTQVVMSSYNEQFF
.	TRBJ2-1	TRBV12-3/TRBV12-4	15	.	TGTGCCAGCAGCCCTAGTGGGCGAGGAGTCAATGAGCAGTTCTTC	CASSPSGRGVNEQFF
TRBD1	TRBJ2-5	TRBV4-1	17	few	TGCGCCAGCAGCCCCCGAACCCGGGACAGGGGGCAAGAGACCCAGTACTTC	CASSPRTRDRGQETQYF
.	TRBJ1-1	TRBV12-3/TRBV12-4	14	.	TGTGCCACCTCCTTAGGGACCGCGAACACTGAAGCTTTCTTT	CATSLGTANTEAFF